This T cell receptor (beta chain) was sequenced for a study of shared clonotypes between healthy human individuals. Across the study: Researchers drew samples from a couple of women and a few men aged 18 to 49.

Donors had no recently reported acute infections or vaccinations and were HIV-negative. Genomic DNA per cell subset filled all wells of several immunoSEQ plates. Authors' analysis steps: Junction-only sequences produced by ImmunoSEQ had no quality scores, so filtering differed. Method: immunoSEQ multiplex PCR; TCRdb's copy keeps in-frame clones and lacks some. V and J calls plus clone size are reproduced from that table; the DNA served to infer D and trimming. The repertoire has around 1.6 million clones, 98% of them found once; the top ten carry 0.4% to 0.55%. The germline CDR1 and CDR2 sequences are LNHNV and YYDKDF (reference sequence). The junction had 5 bases not matched to a gene; V was cut back by 5 bases and J by 5 bases. The CDR3 loop spans 14 amino acids.

What was sequenced was naive CD4+ T cells sorted from blood. Indicated subset: CD45RA+ positively selected. This clonotype was sampled from a young man in good health. The chain uses TRBV15 and TRBJ2-3; 9 positions match TRBD2. This CDR3 is CATSVAGVGDTQYF. CDR3 DNA sequence: TGTGCCACCAGCGTAGCGGGGGTGGGAGATACGCAGTATTTT.